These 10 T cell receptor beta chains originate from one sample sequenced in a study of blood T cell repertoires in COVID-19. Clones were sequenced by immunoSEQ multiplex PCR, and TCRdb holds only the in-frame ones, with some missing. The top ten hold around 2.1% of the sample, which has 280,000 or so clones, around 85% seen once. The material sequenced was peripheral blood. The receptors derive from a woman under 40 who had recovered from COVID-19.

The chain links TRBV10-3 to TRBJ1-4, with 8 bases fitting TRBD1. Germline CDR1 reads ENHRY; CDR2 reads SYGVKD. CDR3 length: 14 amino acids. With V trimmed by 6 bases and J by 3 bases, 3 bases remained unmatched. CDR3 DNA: TGTGCCATCAGGGGGACAGGACCTAATGAAAAACTGTTTTTT. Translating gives CAIRGTGPNEKLFF.

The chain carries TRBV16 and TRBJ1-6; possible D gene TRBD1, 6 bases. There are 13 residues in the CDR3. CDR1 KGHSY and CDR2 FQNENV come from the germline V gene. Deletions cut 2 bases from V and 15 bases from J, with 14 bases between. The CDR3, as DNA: TGTGCCAGCAGCCAAAGGGCCAGGGACAACCTCCACTTT. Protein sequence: CASSQRARDNLHF.

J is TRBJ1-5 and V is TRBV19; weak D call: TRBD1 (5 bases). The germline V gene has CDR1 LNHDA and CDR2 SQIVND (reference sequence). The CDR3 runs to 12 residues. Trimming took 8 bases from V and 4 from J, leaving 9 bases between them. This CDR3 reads CASDSFNQPQHF. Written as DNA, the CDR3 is TGTGCCAGTGACAGTTTTAATCAGCCCCAGCATTTT.

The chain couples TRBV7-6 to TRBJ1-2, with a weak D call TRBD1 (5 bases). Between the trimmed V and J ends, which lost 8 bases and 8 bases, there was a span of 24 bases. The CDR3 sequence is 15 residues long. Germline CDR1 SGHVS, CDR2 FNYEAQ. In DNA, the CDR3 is TGTGCCAGCGGTACCGGGTCTAGGGGAATATACGGCTACACCTTC. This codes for CASGTGSRGIYGYTF. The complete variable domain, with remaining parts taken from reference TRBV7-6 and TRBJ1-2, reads GAGVSQSPRYKVTKRGQDVALRCDPISGHVSLYWYRQALGQGPEFLTYFNYEAQQDKSGLPNDRFSAERPEGSISTLTIQRTEQRDSAMYRCASGTGSRGIYGYTFGSGTRLTVV.

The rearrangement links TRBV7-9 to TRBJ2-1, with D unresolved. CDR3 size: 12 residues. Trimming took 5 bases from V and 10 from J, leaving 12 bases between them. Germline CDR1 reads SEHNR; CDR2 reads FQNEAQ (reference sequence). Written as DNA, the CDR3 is TGTGCCAGCAGCCCCGGTTCTAGAGAGCAGTTCTTC. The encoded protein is CASSPGSREQFF.

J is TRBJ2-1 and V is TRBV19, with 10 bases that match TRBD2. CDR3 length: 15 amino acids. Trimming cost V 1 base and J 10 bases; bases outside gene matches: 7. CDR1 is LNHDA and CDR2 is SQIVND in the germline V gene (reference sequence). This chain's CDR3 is CASSIVSGGAREQFF. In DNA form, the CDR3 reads TGTGCCAGTAGTATAGTAAGCGGGGGGGCTCGGGAGCAGTTCTTC.

In nucleotides, the CDR3 is TGTGCCAGCAGCTTTGGACTAGCGGGAGGACAAGAGACCCAGTACTTC. This encodes CASSFGLAGGQETQYF. The chain uses TRBV5-6 and TRBJ2-5, with 14 bases lining up with TRBD2. Trimming cost V 2 bases and J 2 bases; bases outside gene matches: 2. The CDR3 is 16 residues long. CDR1 is SGHDT and CDR2 is YYEEEE in the germline V gene.

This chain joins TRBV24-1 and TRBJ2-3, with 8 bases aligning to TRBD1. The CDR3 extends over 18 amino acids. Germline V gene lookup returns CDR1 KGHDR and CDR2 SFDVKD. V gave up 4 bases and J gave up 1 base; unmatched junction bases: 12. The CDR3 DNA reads TGTGCCACCAGTGACCCAGGGGGCGGCCGAGGGGGCACAGATACGCAGTATTTT. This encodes CATSDPGGGRGGTDTQYF.

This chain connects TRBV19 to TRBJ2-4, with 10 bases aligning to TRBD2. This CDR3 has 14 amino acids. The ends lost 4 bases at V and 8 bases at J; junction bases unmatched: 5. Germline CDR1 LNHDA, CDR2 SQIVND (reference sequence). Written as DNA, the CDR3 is TGTGCCAGTAGTACAGGGACTAGCGCAGACATTCAGTACTTC. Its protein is CASSTGTSADIQYF.

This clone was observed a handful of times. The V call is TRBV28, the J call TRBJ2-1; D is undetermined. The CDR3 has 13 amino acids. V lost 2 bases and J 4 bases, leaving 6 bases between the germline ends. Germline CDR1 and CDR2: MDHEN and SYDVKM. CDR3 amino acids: CASSLVRYNEQFF. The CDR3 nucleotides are TGTGCCAGCAGTTTAGTCCGGTACAATGAGCAGTTCTTC.